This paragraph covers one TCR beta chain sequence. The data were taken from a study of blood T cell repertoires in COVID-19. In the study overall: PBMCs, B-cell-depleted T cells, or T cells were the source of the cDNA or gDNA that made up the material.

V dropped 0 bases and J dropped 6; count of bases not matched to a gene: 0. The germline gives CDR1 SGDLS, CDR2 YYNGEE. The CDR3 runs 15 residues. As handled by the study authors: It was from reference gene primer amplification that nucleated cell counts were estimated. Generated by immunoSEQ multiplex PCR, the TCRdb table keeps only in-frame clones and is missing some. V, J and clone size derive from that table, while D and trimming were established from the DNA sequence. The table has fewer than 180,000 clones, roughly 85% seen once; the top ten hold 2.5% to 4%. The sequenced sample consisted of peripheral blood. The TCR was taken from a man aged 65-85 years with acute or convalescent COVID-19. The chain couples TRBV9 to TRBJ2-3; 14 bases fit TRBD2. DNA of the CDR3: TGTGCCAGCAGCGTAGGGACTAGCGGGAGGGATACGCAGTATTTT. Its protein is CASSVGTSGRDTQYF.